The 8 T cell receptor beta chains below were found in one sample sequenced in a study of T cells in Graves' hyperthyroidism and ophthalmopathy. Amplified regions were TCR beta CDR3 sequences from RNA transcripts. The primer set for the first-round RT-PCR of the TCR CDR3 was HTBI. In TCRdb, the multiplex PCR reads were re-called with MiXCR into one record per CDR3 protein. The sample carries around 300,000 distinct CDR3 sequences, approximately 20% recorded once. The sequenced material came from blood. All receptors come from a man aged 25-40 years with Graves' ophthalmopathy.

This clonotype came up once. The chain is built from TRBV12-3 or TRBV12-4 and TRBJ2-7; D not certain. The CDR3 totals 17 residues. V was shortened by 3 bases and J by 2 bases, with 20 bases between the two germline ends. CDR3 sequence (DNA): TGTGCCAGCAGTTTTCCCCAGAACCTCCCCCCCCCCTACGAGCAGTACTTC. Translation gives CASSFPQNLPPPYEQYF.

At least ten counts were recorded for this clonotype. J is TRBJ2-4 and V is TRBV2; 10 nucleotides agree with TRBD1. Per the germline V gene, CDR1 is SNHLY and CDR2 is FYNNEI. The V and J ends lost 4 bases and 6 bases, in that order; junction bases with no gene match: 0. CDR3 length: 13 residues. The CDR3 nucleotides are TGTGCCAGCAGTGGGACAGGGGGAAACATTCAGTACTTC. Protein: CASSGTGGNIQYF. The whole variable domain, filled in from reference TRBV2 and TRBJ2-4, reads EPEVTQTPSHQVTQMGQEVILRCVPISNHLYFYWYRQILGQKVEFLVSFYNNEISEKSEIFDDQFSVERPDGSNFTLKIRSTKLEDSAMYFCASSGTGGNIQYFGAGTRLSVL.

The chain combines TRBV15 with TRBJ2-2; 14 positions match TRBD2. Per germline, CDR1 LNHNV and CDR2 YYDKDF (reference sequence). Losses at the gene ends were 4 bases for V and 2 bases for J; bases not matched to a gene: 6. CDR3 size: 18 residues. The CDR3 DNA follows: TGTGCCACCAGCACGGGGACTAGCGGGAGTGTCAACACCGGGGAGCTGTTTTTT. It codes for CATSTGTSGSVNTGELFF.

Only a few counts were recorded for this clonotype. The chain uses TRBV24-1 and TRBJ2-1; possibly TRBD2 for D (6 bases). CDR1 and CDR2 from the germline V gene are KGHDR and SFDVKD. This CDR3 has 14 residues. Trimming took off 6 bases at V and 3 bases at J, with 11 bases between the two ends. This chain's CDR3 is CATSPSVSYNEQFF. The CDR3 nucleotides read TGTGCCACCAGTCCTAGCGTGAGCTACAATGAGCAGTTCTTC.

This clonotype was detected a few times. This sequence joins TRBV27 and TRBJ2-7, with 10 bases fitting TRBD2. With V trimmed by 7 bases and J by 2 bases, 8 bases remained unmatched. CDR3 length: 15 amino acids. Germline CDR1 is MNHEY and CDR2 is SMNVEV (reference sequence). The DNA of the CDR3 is TGTGCCAGCAAAGACCTTAGCGGGAGGACCTACGAGCAGTACTTC. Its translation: CASKDLSGRTYEQYF.

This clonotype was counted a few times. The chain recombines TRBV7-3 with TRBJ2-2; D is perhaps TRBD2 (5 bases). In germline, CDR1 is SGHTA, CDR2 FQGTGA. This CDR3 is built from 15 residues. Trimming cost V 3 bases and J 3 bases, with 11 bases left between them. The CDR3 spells CASSFDGVDTGELFF. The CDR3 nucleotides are TGTGCCAGCAGCTTCGACGGGGTTGACACCGGGGAGCTGTTTTTT. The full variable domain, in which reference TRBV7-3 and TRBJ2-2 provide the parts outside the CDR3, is GAGVSQTPSNKVTEKGKYVELRCDPISGHTALYWYRQSLGQGPEFLIYFQGTGAADDSGLPNDRFFAVRPEGSVSTLKIQRTERGDSAVYLCASSFDGVDTGELFFGEGSRLTVL.

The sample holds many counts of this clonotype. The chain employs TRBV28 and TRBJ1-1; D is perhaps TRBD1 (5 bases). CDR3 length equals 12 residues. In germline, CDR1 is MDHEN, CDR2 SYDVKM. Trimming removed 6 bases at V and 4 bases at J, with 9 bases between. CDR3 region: CASSTGGTEAFF. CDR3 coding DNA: TGTGCCAGCAGCACCGGGGGCACTGAAGCTTTCTTT.

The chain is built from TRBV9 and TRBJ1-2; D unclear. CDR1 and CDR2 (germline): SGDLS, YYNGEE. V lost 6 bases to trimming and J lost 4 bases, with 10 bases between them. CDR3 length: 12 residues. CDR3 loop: CASMGMGYGYTF. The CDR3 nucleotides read TGTGCCAGCATGGGAATGGGCTATGGCTACACCTTC.